This entry is about one T cell receptor beta chain. The data belong to a study of blood T cell repertoires in COVID-19. On the study more broadly: Samples taken during acute and convalescent COVID-19 were collected in the United States, Italy and Spain.

Germline V gene lookup returns CDR1 SGHNT and CDR2 YYREEE (reference sequence). The CDR3 sequence is 12 residues long. V gave up 2 bases and J gave up 7 bases, with 9 bases separating them. Per the authors' pipeline: The authors estimated nucleated cell counts from reference gene primer amplification. Data came from immunoSEQ multiplex PCR; TCRdb stores just in-frame clones and leaves some out. The V and J calls and clone size were taken over from that table, and D and trimming were inferred from the DNA. Of 250,000 or so clones in the sample, under 90% were seen once. The chain has TRBV5-4 and TRBJ1-2, with D tentatively TRBD1 (6 bases). Sequencing used peripheral blood. The source of this sequence is a man in his fifties or sixties with acute or convalescent COVID-19. CDR3 coding DNA: TGTGCCAGCAGCTTACAGGGAACTGGCTACACCTTC. Translation: CASSLQGTGYTF.